This paragraph reports one T cell receptor beta chain. Its antigen is currently unknown. In the original analysis: A classifier for distant metastasis in papillary thyroid cancer was constructed using CDR3 differences observed across clinicopathological groups. TCRdb recomputed clones from the PCR reads via MiXCR. The V and J calls and clone size are TCRdb's, not the authors'. The sample contains about 20,000 clones, around 29% of which appear only once. The CDR3 is made up of 14 amino acids. The V gene lost 0 bases and the J gene lost 3 bases, with 12 bases spanning the gap. Looked up from germline, CDR1 is DFQATT and CDR2 is SNEGSKA (reference sequence). The sample belongs to a study of metastatic and nonmetastatic thyroid tumors. Study summary: Across blood and tumor or nodule tissue, repertoires from malignant and benign thyroid patients were compared with one another.

Findings and limits, study-wide: According to reports, the diversity of TCR beta was significantly higher in malignant thyroid tumors than in benign nodules, and this held in both blood and tumor samples.

Among the patients, none had received any treatment before thyroid surgery. The V call is TRBV20-1, the J call TRBJ2-7; tentatively, D is TRBD2 (6 bases). The source is a female donor with papillary thyroid cancer or a benign thyroid nodule (not recorded which). Some clones in this sample may be carry-over from other donors' samples. The sequencing sample was made of blood. The CDR3 protein is CSARDLEGLYEQYF. The CDR3 bases are TGCAGTGCTAGAGATTTGGAGGGACTCTACGAGCAGTACTTC.